Below are 5 T cell receptor beta chains sequenced from a single sample in a study of response to subunit inactivated influenza vaccine. TCRdb recomputed calls from the RT-PCR reads with MiXCR, one row per CDR3 protein. Among approximately 500,000 distinct CDR3 sequences, about 15% were seen once, and the ten largest hold around 10%. The sequenced sample was PBMCs from blood, obtained 12 days after vaccination. Source of these receptors: a man aged 50 to 60 who received an inactivated influenza vaccine.

In its sample, this clonotype was seen many times. The rearrangement links TRBV4-1 to TRBJ2-1, with 10 positions matching TRBD1. The length of the CDR3 is 18 residues. After removal of 5 bases from V and 10 bases from J, the junction contained 20 bases not matched to a gene. In germline, CDR1 is MGHRA, CDR2 YSYEKL. In nucleotides, the CDR3 is TGCGCCAGCAGCTATCCGGGACAGGGGCTCCAAGTAGGGGTGGAGCAGTTCTTC. Translation gives CASSYPGQGLQVGVEQFF.

The V call is TRBV5-5, the J call TRBJ1-2, with unresolved D. From germline, CDR1 is SGHKS and CDR2 YYEKEE (reference sequence). The length of the CDR3 is 14 residues. Trimming stripped 0 bases from V and 8 bases from J, with 14 bases between. As DNA, the CDR3 is TGTGCCAGCAGCTTGGACCTAAGGCCAGGCGGCTACACCTTC. This translates into CASSLDLRPGGYTF.

This clonotype was counted a few times. The chain is built from TRBV2 and TRBJ2-1; D ambiguous. Germline loops: CDR1 SNHLY, CDR2 FYNNEI. The CDR3 is made up of 15 amino acids. The V and J ends lost 6 bases and 4 bases respectively, with 16 bases between them. CDR3 nucleotides: TGTGCCAGCAGCCGAGATATGGCCAGGTACAATGAGCAGTTCTTC. Translating gives CASSRDMARYNEQFF. The entire variable domain, with the rest obtained from reference TRBV2 and TRBJ2-1, is as follows: EPEVTQTPSHQVTQMGQEVILRCVPISNHLYFYWYRQILGQKVEFLVSFYNNEISEKSEIFDDQFSVERPDGSNFTLKIRSTKLEDSAMYFCASSRDMARYNEQFFGPGTRLTVL.

With respect to this clonotype: The junction departs from germline at one end; a sequencing error may be responsible. CDR3 bases: TGTGCCAGCAGCCCCCGGGCGGGAGGGCCAGGTAATGAGCAGCTCTTC. Protein sequence: CASSPRAGGPGNEQLF. The chain employs TRBV9 and TRBJ2-1; the match to TRBD2 covers 9 bases. This CDR3 is 16 amino acids long. CDR1 is SGDLS and CDR2 is YYNGEE in the germline V gene.

This clonotype came up a few times. This chain connects TRBV3-1 to TRBJ1-1; D gene unclear. CDR1 and CDR2 (germline): LGHDT, YNNKEL (reference sequence). The CDR3 covers 14 residues. Trimming left V 1 base short and J 1 base short, with 7 bases between. The CDR3 region is CASSQAAANTEAFF. The CDR3 DNA follows: TGTGCCAGCAGCCAAGCGGCGGCGAACACTGAAGCTTTCTTT.